Presented here are 16 T cell receptor beta chains from one specimen sequenced in a study of T cells in Graves' hyperthyroidism and ophthalmopathy. TCR beta CDR3 regions were amplified from RNA transcripts. HTBI primers drove first-round RT-PCR of the TCR CDR3. One entry per CDR3 protein, called by TCRdb with MiXCR from the multiplex PCR reads. The profile shows about 570,000 distinct CDR3 sequences, 35% to 55% of them singletons. Specimen: peripheral blood or thyroid tissue (not recorded which). The receptors stem from an adult woman with Graves' disease, either hyperthyroidism or ophthalmopathy (not recorded which).

This rearrangement joins TRBV19 to TRBJ2-2; possible D gene TRBD2, 5 bases. This CDR3 contains 15 residues. Germline assignment: CDR1 LNHDA and CDR2 SQIVND (reference sequence). V lost 7 bases, J lost 2 bases, and 14 bases lay in between. The CDR3 region is CASKGRRSNTGELFF. CDR3 nucleotide sequence: TGTGCCAGTAAAGGGAGACGGAGCAACACCGGGGAGCTGTTTTTT.

This clonotype was counted at least ten times. The rearrangement joins TRBV19 to TRBJ1-5; TRBD1 agrees at 7 bases. Trimming removed 0 bases from V and 9 bases from J; junction bases left unmatched: 5. CDR1 and CDR2 (germline): LNHDA, SQIVND (reference sequence). The CDR3 is made up of 14 amino acids. CDR3 residues: CASSIDTGARPQHF. The CDR3 nucleotides read TGTGCCAGTAGTATAGACACAGGGGCTCGGCCCCAGCATTTT.

This clonotype was detected many times. A read error may produce the germline difference seen at one junction end. This chain joins TRBV7-8 and TRBJ2-7, with 10 nucleotides matching TRBD1. From germline, CDR1 is SGHVS and CDR2 FQNEAQ. The CDR3 length is 14 residues. For the CDR3, the DNA is TGTGCCAGCAGCTTGGACAGGGGGACCTACGAACAGTACTTC. Protein sequence: CASSLDRGTYEQYF.

Of note for this clonotype: A much larger clone lies a single base off, so this may be a read error. The V and J genes are TRBV5-1 and TRBJ1-1; 7 positions match TRBD1. This CDR3 has 14 amino acids. Germline CDR1 reads SGHRS; CDR2 reads YFSETQ. CDR3 sequence reads: CASSEGQLNTKAFF. CDR3 in DNA: TGCGCCAGCAGCGAGGGACAGTTGAACACTAAAGCTTTCTTT.

The chain is built from TRBV7-9 and TRBJ1-4; no reliable D call. CDR3 length: 15 amino acids. Deletions cut 2 bases from V and 7 bases from J, with 14 bases between. Germline assignment: CDR1 SEHNR and CDR2 FQNEAQ (reference sequence). The chain's CDR3 is CASSLLGQGGEKLFF. Here the CDR3 DNA reads TGTGCCAGCAGCTTATTGGGCCAAGGAGGTGAAAAACTGTTTTTT.

This clonotype was counted many times. The J gene is TRBJ1-1, the V gene TRBV7-3; a weak D match, TRBD1 (5 bases). Deletions cut 3 bases from V and 4 bases from J, with 9 bases between. The CDR3 extends over 13 amino acids. CDR1 SGHTA and CDR2 FQGTGA come from the germline V gene. The CDR3 bases are TGTGCCAGCAGCTTTGGGGGAGGCACTGAAGCTTTCTTT. It is translated as CASSFGGGTEAFF.

The chain has TRBV7-2 and TRBJ1-6; 7 bases fit TRBD1. Germline lookup yields CDR1 SGHTA and CDR2 FQGNSA. Trimming removed 5 bases from V and 13 bases from J; junction bases left unmatched: 8. This CDR3 spans 13 amino acids. Here the CDR3 reads CASSADRTQPLHF. The CDR3 region has the DNA TGTGCCAGCAGCGCGGACAGGACTCAGCCCCTCCACTTT.

This clonotype has at least ten counts. The V and J genes are TRBV19 and TRBJ1-1; possible D gene TRBD1, 6 bases. V lost 5 bases to trimming and J lost 4 bases, with 17 bases between them. Germline CDR1 and CDR2: LNHDA and SQIVND (reference sequence). The CDR3 is made up of 15 amino acids. The CDR3: CASSWSGVIRTEAFF. The CDR3 DNA follows: TGTGCCAGTAGTTGGTCAGGGGTTATTCGCACTGAAGCTTTCTTT.

This chain connects TRBV29-1 to TRBJ1-5; no reliable D call. Germline V gene sequence: CDR1 SQVTM, CDR2 ANQGSEA. CDR3 size: 12 residues. Deletions cut 4 bases from V and 6 bases from J, with 10 bases between. CDR3 bases: TGCAGCGTTGGTGGCCCTAGTCAGCCCCAGCATTTT. This sequence encodes CSVGGPSQPQHF.

This clonotype has just a few counts. V usage is TRBV12-3 or TRBV12-4 and J usage is TRBJ2-7, with 11 bases that match TRBD2. Losses at the gene ends were 6 bases for V and 2 bases for J; bases not matched to a gene: 6. The CDR3 sequence is 15 residues long. This CDR3 is CASRTTSGRAYEQYF. CDR3 nucleotide sequence: TGTGCCAGCAGAACTACTAGCGGGAGAGCCTACGAGCAGTACTTC.

This chain uses TRBV7-8 with TRBJ2-5; TRBD1 aligns across 8 bases. The CDR3 has 15 amino acids. The V gene end was trimmed by 4 bases and the J gene end by 5 bases; junction bases not matched to a gene: 9. CDR1 and CDR2 from the germline V gene are SGHVS and FQNEAQ. The CDR3 sequence is CASSSWTGKFETQYF. In nucleotides, the CDR3 is TGTGCCAGCAGCTCCTGGACAGGGAAATTCGAGACCCAGTACTTC.

V gene TRBV19 combines with J gene TRBJ2-5, with 8 positions matching TRBD1. This CDR3 comprises 15 residues. CDR1 is LNHDA, CDR2 SQIVND, per germline (reference sequence). Unmatched junction bases numbered 8, after V lost 3 bases and J lost 5 bases. CDR3 protein: CASSMASGGQETQYF. The CDR3 nucleotides are TGTGCCAGTAGTATGGCCTCAGGGGGCCAGGAGACCCAGTACTTC.

The chain is built from TRBV7-9 and TRBJ1-4; the D gene is possibly TRBD1 (5 bases). The germline V gene has CDR1 SEHNR and CDR2 FQNEAQ (reference sequence). The CDR3 contains 15 residues. V was cut by 1 base and J by 7 bases, with 13 bases left in between. The chain's CDR3 is CASSLGNSGTEKLFF. The CDR3 bases are TGTGCCAGCAGCTTAGGGAACAGTGGGACTGAAAAACTGTTTTTT. Drawing the rest from reference TRBV7-9 and TRBJ1-4, the complete variable domain is DTGVSQNPRHKITKRGQNVTFRCDPISEHNRLYWYRQTLGQGPEFLTYFQNEAQLEKSRLLSDRFSAERPKGSFSTLEIQRTEQGDSAMYLCASSLGNSGTEKLFFGSGTQLSVL.

The genes are TRBV7-3 and TRBJ1-1, with 8 bases aligning to TRBD1. This CDR3 spans 14 amino acids. Germline CDR1 SGHTA, CDR2 FQGTGA. With V trimmed by 3 bases and J by 8 bases, 8 bases remained unmatched. This chain's CDR3 is CASSLGKSGGEAFF. The CDR3 nucleotides are TGTGCCAGCAGCTTGGGGAAATCAGGGGGCGAAGCTTTCTTT.

Points on this clonotype: The CDR3 does not close with the conserved phenylalanine or tryptophan, likely indicating a read error. No DNA is shown, since the ends of the CDR3 on it are uncertain; the CDR3 is the one TCRdb lists. The V gene is TRBV10-3, the J gene TRBJ2-5; the table's D call, TRBD1, has no DNA check behind it. Germline loops: CDR1 ENHRY, CDR2 SYGVKD. The CDR3 spans 9 amino acids, including both terminal residues. This CDR3 is CATRGQGIS.

With regard to this clonotype: A much larger clone sits a single nucleotide away, making a read error possible. In this CDR3 the conserved last residue, phenylalanine or tryptophan, is missing, so a read error is likely. The chain combines TRBV6-6 with TRBJ1-2; D perhaps matches TRBD1 (6 bases). This CDR3 region has 15 residues. The V and J ends lost 3 bases and 5 bases respectively, with 16 bases between them. Germline assignment: CDR1 MNHNY and CDR2 SVGAGI (reference sequence). The CDR3, as DNA: TGTGCCAGCAGTTATTCGGGGGCTGCAGGGTATGGCTACACCCTC. This translates into CASSYSGAAGYGYTL.